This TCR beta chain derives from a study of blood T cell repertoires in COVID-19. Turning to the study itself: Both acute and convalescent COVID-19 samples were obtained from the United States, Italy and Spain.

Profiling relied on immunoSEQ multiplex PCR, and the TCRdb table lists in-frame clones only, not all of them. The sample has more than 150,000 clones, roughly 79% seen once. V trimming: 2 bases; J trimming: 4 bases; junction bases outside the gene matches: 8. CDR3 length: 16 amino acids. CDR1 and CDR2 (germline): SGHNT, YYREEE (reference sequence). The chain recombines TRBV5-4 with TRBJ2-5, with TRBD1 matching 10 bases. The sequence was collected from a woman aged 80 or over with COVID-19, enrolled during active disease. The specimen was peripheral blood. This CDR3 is CASSFQSGTGVETQYF. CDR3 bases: TGTGCCAGCAGCTTTCAATCCGGGACAGGGGTAGAGACCCAGTACTTC.